This T cell receptor (beta chain) is from a study of T cell responses to AZD1222 COVID-19 vaccine. The CDR3 loop spans 13 amino acids. The germline CDR1 and CDR2 sequences are KGHSH and LQKENI. The V and J ends lost 4 bases and 7 bases respectively, with 11 bases between them. Measured with immunoSEQ multiplex PCR; TCRdb has only the in-frame clones, and not every one. This sample has 130,000 to 150,000 clones, with approximately 90% found just once. This TCR derives from an adult in good health. The input for sequencing was peripheral blood, taken on day 0 of AZD1222 vaccination. V is TRBV18 and J is TRBJ1-5; D is unclear. The DNA for the CDR3 is TGTGCCAGCTCACTAACGGGGTTCCAGCCCCAGCATTTT. Protein product: CASSLTGFQPQHF.